The rows below give T cell receptor beta chains drawn from one sample of a study of T cells in Graves' hyperthyroidism and ophthalmopathy. TCRdb re-derived calls from the multiplex PCR reads in MiXCR, one entry per CDR3 protein. Of roughly 400,000 distinct CDR3 sequences listed, roughly 13% are singletons. Sequenced: blood. The receptors come from a man aged 45-65 years with Graves' ophthalmopathy. Both conserved end residues are part of each CDR3. The order of the fields is J gene, V gene, CDR3 protein.

J: TRBJ2-5
V: TRBV12-3/TRBV12-4
CDR3: CASSPGQARETQYF

J: TRBJ1-2
V: TRBV10-3
CDR3: CAISEGSDYGYTF

J: TRBJ1-5
V: TRBV30
CDR3: CAWSWGPVNQPQHF

J: TRBJ1-1
V: TRBV6-1
CDR3: CASRSQGANTEAFF

J: TRBJ1-1
V: TRBV18
CDR3: CASSPGFGDTEAFF

J: TRBJ1-5
V: TRBV19
CDR3: CASSMDRDQPQHF

J: TRBJ2-2
V: TRBV3-1
CDR3: CASSQAGSSTGELFF

J: TRBJ2-7
V: TRBV6-1
CDR3: CASSEAFPRGDRVEQYF

J: TRBJ2-7
V: TRBV6-1
CDR3: CASRTPGLAYEQYF

J: TRBJ2-1
V: TRBV20-1
CDR3: CRGARGGRVGNEQFF

J: TRBJ2-5
V: TRBV5-6
CDR3: CASSLGDRGWETQYF

J: TRBJ1-2
V: TRBV5-1
CDR3: CASSLMPGKAVGGYTF

J: TRBJ2-7
V: TRBV5-1
CDR3: CASSPRRGIGYEQYF

J: TRBJ1-4
V: TRBV9
CDR3: CASSAGGPNEKLFF

J: TRBJ2-7
V: TRBV24-1
CDR3: CATSEGYEQYF

J: TRBJ2-1
V: TRBV20-1
CDR3: CSALVGSYNEQFF

J: TRBJ1-6
V: TRBV27
CDR3: CASSSSGYASPLHF

J: TRBJ2-5
V: TRBV15
CDR3: CATSRVDETQYF

J: TRBJ2-5
V: TRBV18
CDR3: CASSPPPSEGRETQYF

J: TRBJ2-1
V: TRBV11-2
CDR3: CASSLAGNSYNEQFF

J: TRBJ2-1
V: TRBV28
CDR3: CASSSQGSGIKEQFF

J: TRBJ2-5
V: TRBV11-2
CDR3: CASIKSDGHQETQYF

J: TRBJ2-7
V: TRBV5-6
CDR3: CASRRRAYEQYF

J: TRBJ2-5
V: TRBV5-1
CDR3: CASSWGTYGETQYF

J: TRBJ2-3
V: TRBV2
CDR3: CASRPTGYTDTQYF

J: TRBJ2-1
V: TRBV6-6
CDR3: CASSYSGLQGNEQFF